A selection of T cell receptor beta chains follows, all from one sample in a study of cytomegalovirus exposure and HLA in healthy donors. This table comes from immunoSEQ multiplex PCR, and its TCRdb copy is limited to in-frame clones, with some not included. This table holds about 120,000 clones, less than 65% found once. The sequenced material came from PBMCs. Source of these receptors: a middle-aged man in good health and CMV-seropositive. CDR3s include the opening cysteine and the closing phenylalanine or tryptophan. The D gene is left open where the match is weak.

cdr3_aa: CASSPFGQGAGSNQPQHF
d_call: TRBD1
v_call: TRBV18
j_call: TRBJ1-5

cdr3_aa: CASSQGQGIMNTEAFF
d_call: .
v_call: TRBV14
j_call: TRBJ1-1

cdr3_aa: CASRSTSGATYEQYF
d_call: TRBD2
v_call: TRBV28
j_call: TRBJ2-7

cdr3_aa: CASSSGHAIYEQYF
d_call: .
v_call: TRBV5-1
j_call: TRBJ2-7

cdr3_aa: CASSPGQGSFSAYGYTF
d_call: TRBD1
v_call: TRBV5-1
j_call: TRBJ1-2

cdr3_aa: CAGDRVENTEAFF
d_call: TRBD1
v_call: TRBV30
j_call: TRBJ1-1

cdr3_aa: CASSHLTGGYETQYF
d_call: TRBD1
v_call: TRBV7-8
j_call: TRBJ2-5

cdr3_aa: CASSEGSSPHSNQPQHF
d_call: .
v_call: TRBV6-1
j_call: TRBJ1-5

cdr3_aa: CASSPLPGNQPQHF
d_call: .
v_call: TRBV2
j_call: TRBJ1-5

cdr3_aa: CASSQGLAYQETQYF
d_call: TRBD2
v_call: TRBV7-8
j_call: TRBJ2-5

cdr3_aa: CASSPGGVGGTEAFF
d_call: TRBD1
v_call: TRBV27
j_call: TRBJ1-1

cdr3_aa: CASSTPTSSGYNEQFF
d_call: TRBD2
v_call: TRBV28
j_call: TRBJ2-1

cdr3_aa: CASIRPGLAGVSYEQYF
d_call: TRBD2
v_call: TRBV2
j_call: TRBJ2-7

cdr3_aa: CASSKPGVDTYEQYF
d_call: .
v_call: TRBV28
j_call: TRBJ2-7

cdr3_aa: CASNHRQRGGNQPQHF
d_call: .
v_call: TRBV7-3
j_call: TRBJ1-5

cdr3_aa: CASSIQGNTIYF
d_call: .
v_call: TRBV28
j_call: TRBJ1-3

cdr3_aa: CASSSTGGNDNEQFF
d_call: .
v_call: TRBV28
j_call: TRBJ2-1

cdr3_aa: CASTAGDGNTEAFF
d_call: .
v_call: TRBV6-6
j_call: TRBJ1-1

cdr3_aa: CASSQVRRNTEAFF
d_call: .
v_call: TRBV4-1
j_call: TRBJ1-1

cdr3_aa: CASSSTSGGAYEQYF
d_call: TRBD2
v_call: TRBV5-1
j_call: TRBJ2-7

cdr3_aa: CASSLAGRDGYTF
d_call: .
v_call: TRBV5-1
j_call: TRBJ1-2

cdr3_aa: CASSRQGSSYEQYF
d_call: TRBD1
v_call: TRBV6-5
j_call: TRBJ2-7

cdr3_aa: CAWSSGLAGVSSETQYF
d_call: TRBD2
v_call: TRBV30
j_call: TRBJ2-5

cdr3_aa: CASSSFSVKETQYF
d_call: .
v_call: TRBV11-2
j_call: TRBJ2-5

cdr3_aa: CASSEGAGTEAFF
d_call: .
v_call: TRBV6-1
j_call: TRBJ1-1